This T cell receptor beta chain appears in the sequencing data of a study of blood T cell repertoires in COVID-19. Looking at the study overall: Acute-phase and convalescent COVID-19 samples originated in the United States, Italy and Spain. Sources were T cells, B-cell-depleted T cells, or PBMCs; the material itself was cDNA or gDNA.

Germline V gene lookup returns CDR1 LGHDT and CDR2 YNNKEL (reference sequence). With 1 base clipped from V and 2 bases from J, the junction kept 9 bases outside the gene matches. The CDR3 spans 18 residues. In the authors' workflow: Quantification of nucleated cells was approximated via reference gene primer amplification. TCRdb's table, derived via immunoSEQ multiplex PCR, lists solely in-frame clones and lacks some. The DNA gave D and trimming, while V, J and clone size come from that table. The profile covers some 100,000 clones, with more than 60% appearing a single time and 2% to 3% taken by the ten largest.

The source of this sequence is a man between 45 and 60 years old with acute or convalescent COVID-19. The genes are TRBV3-1 (or the pseudogene TRBV3-2) and TRBJ2-2, with 8 bases fitting TRBD2. The specimen was peripheral blood. The CDR3 reads CASSQVGGRTSNTGELFF. For the CDR3, the DNA is TGTGCCAGCAGCCAAGTTGGCGGGAGGACGTCTAACACCGGGGAGCTGTTTTTT.